A selection of T cell receptor beta chains follows, all from one sample in a study of T cells after yellow fever vaccination. TCRdb redid the calling of the 5' RACE reads with MiXCR, one entry per CDR3 protein. The table lists about 300,000 distinct CDR3 sequences, approximately 10% of them singletons. Sample: CD4+ T cells sorted from PBMCs, taken 5 days after the yellow fever booster vaccination. These receptors all stem from a young man who received the YFV17D yellow fever vaccine. Each CDR3 is given with its conserved first and last residue. A D gene is named only where the DNA matches it firmly. Only some rows state a clone size, as once, few, many or a class for expanded clones.

>TRBV7-2|.|.|TRBJ1-1
CASSPTGVPRAFF
TGTGCCAGCAGCCCGACGGGTGTGCCTCGGGCTTTCTTT
>TRBV29-1|TRBD1|few|TRBJ1-1
CSVERGQAFEAFF
TGCAGCGTTGAAAGGGGGCAGGCGTTTGAAGCTTTCTTT
>TRBV2|TRBD1|.|TRBJ1-1
CASSSDRREAFF
TGTGCCAGCAGTTCGGACAGGCGTGAAGCTTTCTTT
>TRBV9|.|few|TRBJ2-7
CASSVAPGLDEQYF
TGTGCCAGCAGCGTAGCGCCGGGTTTGGACGAGCAGTACTTC
>TRBV5-4|TRBD2|.|TRBJ2-1
CASSLEAGGSYNEQFF
TGTGCCAGCAGCTTGGAAGCGGGGGGATCCTACAATGAGCAGTTCTTC
>TRBV12-3/TRBV12-4|.|many|TRBJ2-3
CASSLLTRPTDTQYF
TGTGCCAGCAGTTTGTTGACTAGGCCCACAGATACGCAGTATTTT
>TRBV5-1|.|many|TRBJ2-1
CASSPLPASQRMRQFF
TGCGCCAGCAGCCCCCTGCCGGCTAGCCAACGAATGAGGCAGTTCTTC
>TRBV3-1|.|many|TRBJ2-6
CASSPRRRSGANVLTF
TGTGCCAGCAGCCCGCGGCGTAGGTCTGGGGCCAACGTCCTGACTTTC
>TRBV25-1|TRBD2|.|TRBJ2-7
CATGTSGTYEQYF
TGTGCCACCGGGACTAGCGGGACCTACGAGCAGTACTTC
>TRBV11-2|TRBD2|few|TRBJ2-2
CASSLAGGKIGELFF
TGTGCCAGCAGCTTAGCGGGGGGGAAGATCGGGGAGCTGTTTTTT
>TRBV3-1|TRBD2|.|TRBJ2-1
CASSPPGGGALSEQFF
TGTGCCAGCAGCCCCCCCGGCGGGGGGGCCTTGAGTGAGCAGTTCTTC
>TRBV3-1|.|few|TRBJ2-5
CASSHRTAETQYF
TGTGCCAGCAGCCACCGGACGGCGGAGACCCAGTACTTC
>TRBV4-2|.|few|TRBJ1-1
CASSRGHGDHGISTEAFF
TGTGCCAGCAGCCGCGGGCACGGGGATCACGGAATTAGCACTGAAGCTTTCTTT
>TRBV7-9|TRBD1|few|TRBJ1-1
CASSMRQGEAFF
TGTGCCAGCAGCATGAGACAGGGAGAAGCTTTCTTT
>TRBV6-5|.|.|TRBJ1-5
CASSYSRGYQPQHF
TGTGCCAGCAGTTACTCGAGGGGATATCAGCCCCAGCATTTT
>TRBV7-3|TRBD2|.|TRBJ2-2
CASSQISRSGGAGELFF
TGTGCCAGCAGCCAAATCTCCCGTAGCGGGGGGGCTGGGGAGCTGTTTTTT
>TRBV6-5|.|.|TRBJ1-2
CASSRASVRGYTF
TGTGCCAGCAGCCGGGCCTCGGTGAGGGGCTACACCTTC
>TRBV12-3/TRBV12-4|.|.|TRBJ2-5
CASTRTLAGGETQYF
TGTGCCAGCACCCGGACTCTGGCGGGTGGAGAGACCCAGTACTTC
>TRBV12-3/TRBV12-4|.|.|TRBJ1-2
CASSRTAYGYTF
TGTGCCAGCAGCCGGACCGCTTATGGCTACACCTTC
>TRBV7-8|.|many|TRBJ2-5
CASDGRFQETQYF
TGTGCCAGCGACGGTCGATTTCAGGAGACCCAGTACTTC
>TRBV9|TRBD1|once|TRBJ2-1
CASSVEGALYNEQFF
TGTGCCAGCAGCGTAGAGGGGGCCCTTTACAATGAGCAGTTCTTC
>TRBV5-6|TRBD1|.|TRBJ1-4
CASSKGQAATNEKLFF
TGTGCCAGCAGTAAGGGACAGGCGGCAACTAATGAAAAACTGTTTTTT
>TRBV7-2|.|.|TRBJ2-5
CASSLMRLRTQETQYF
TGTGCCAGCAGCTTAATGCGGCTCAGAACTCAAGAGACCCAGTACTTC
>TRBV2|.|few|TRBJ2-1
CASSGTASSYNEQFF
TGTGCCAGCAGCGGAACAGCGAGCTCCTACAATGAGCAGTTCTTC
>TRBV7-2|.|many|TRBJ2-1
CASSRLLTGPGFF
TGTGCCAGCAGCCGACTCCTAACCGGCCCCGGGTTCTTC
>TRBV5-5|TRBD1|many|TRBJ1-5
CASRATGNQPQHF
TGTGCCAGCAGAGCGACAGGGAATCAGCCCCAGCATTTT